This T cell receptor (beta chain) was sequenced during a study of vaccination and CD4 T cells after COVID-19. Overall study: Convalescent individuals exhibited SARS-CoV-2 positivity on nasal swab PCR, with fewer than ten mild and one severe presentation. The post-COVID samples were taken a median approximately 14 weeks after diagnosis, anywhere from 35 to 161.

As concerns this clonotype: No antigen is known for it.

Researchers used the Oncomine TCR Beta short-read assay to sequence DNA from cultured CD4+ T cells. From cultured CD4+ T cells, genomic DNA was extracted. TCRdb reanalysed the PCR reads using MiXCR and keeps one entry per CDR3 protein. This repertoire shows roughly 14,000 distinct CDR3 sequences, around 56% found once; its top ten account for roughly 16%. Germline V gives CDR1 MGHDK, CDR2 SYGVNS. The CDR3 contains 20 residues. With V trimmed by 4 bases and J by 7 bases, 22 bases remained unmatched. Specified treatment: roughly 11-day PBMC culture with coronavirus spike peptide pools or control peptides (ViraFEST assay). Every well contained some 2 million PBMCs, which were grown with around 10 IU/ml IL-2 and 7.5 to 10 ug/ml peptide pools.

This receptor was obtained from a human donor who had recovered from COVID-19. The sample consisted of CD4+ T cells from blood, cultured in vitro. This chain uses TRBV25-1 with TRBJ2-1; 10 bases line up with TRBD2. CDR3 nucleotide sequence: TGTGCCAGCAGTGGATTTAACGGAGCGGGAGGGGGACTGAGGAGTAATGAGCAGTTCTTC. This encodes CASSGFNGAGGGLRSNEQFF.